One sample yielded the 23 T cell receptor beta chains listed below, sequenced in a study of T cell repertoires in cytomegalovirus infection. MiXCR, run by TCRdb on the reads, gives a single entry per CDR3 protein. The sample yields about 830,000 distinct CDR3 sequences, around a third seen once. The antigens these receptors bind are not known. The sample was cultured CD8+ T cells from PBMCs, taken from culture after CMV antigen stimulation. These receptors were obtained from a human donor in good health (CMV status not recorded). Some clones in this sample may be carry-over from other donors' samples.

The rearrangement joins TRBV19 to TRBJ1-2; D not resolved. This CDR3 has 15 amino acids. CDR1 is LNHDA and CDR2 is SQIVND in the germline V gene (reference sequence). Trimming removed 2 bases from V and 4 bases from J, with 14 bases in between. CDR3 sequence (DNA): TGTGCCAGTAGTATAAAGGACGGCCGGCTCTATGGCTACACCTTC. This codes for CASSIKDGRLYGYTF. The full variable domain, in which reference TRBV19 and TRBJ1-2 provide the parts outside the CDR3, is DGGITQSPKYLFRKEGQNVTLSCEQNLNHDAMYWYRQDPGQGLRLIYYSQIVNDFQKGDIAEGYSVSREKKESFPLTVTSAQKNPTAFYLCASSIKDGRLYGYTFGSGTRLTVV.

V usage is TRBV9 and J usage is TRBJ2-1, with 8 bases that match TRBD2. The CDR3 is made up of 14 amino acids. Looked up from germline, CDR1 is SGDLS and CDR2 is YYNGEE. Unmatched junction bases numbered 5, after V lost 3 bases and J lost 6 bases. CDR3 protein: CASSAPGGANEQFF. CDR3 bases: TGTGCCAGCAGCGCCCCCGGGGGGGCCAATGAGCAGTTCTTC.

This clonotype appeared many times. This chain joins TRBV7-8 and TRBJ1-2, with D tentatively TRBD1 (5 bases). V was clipped by 0 bases and J by 2 bases, with 13 bases between them. The CDR3 spans 16 residues. From germline, CDR1 is SGHVS and CDR2 FQNEAQ. For the CDR3, the DNA is TGTGCCAGCAGCTTAGCCGGAACAGGTGGAAACTATGGCTACACCTTC. Amino acid sequence: CASSLAGTGGNYGYTF.

The chain employs TRBV29-1 and TRBJ1-2; 9 bases are a match to TRBD1. V lost 6 bases, J lost 3 bases, and 5 bases stayed unmatched. CDR3 length: 13 amino acids. Germline V CDR1 and CDR2: SQVTM, ANQGSEA. CDR3 residues: CSVTGGPDYGYTF. The CDR3 nucleotides read TGCAGCGTAACAGGGGGCCCGGACTATGGCTACACCTTC.

There are many counts of this clonotype. The chain recombines TRBV11-1 with TRBJ2-1; 9 bases align to TRBD1. The CDR3 runs 18 residues. The V gene end was trimmed by 1 base and the J gene end by 1 base; junction bases not matched to a gene: 8. Germline V lookup: CDR1 SGHAT, CDR2 FQDESV (reference sequence). CDR3 DNA sequence: TGTGCCAGCAGCTTAGTCCCGGGACAGGGATTTTCCTACAATGAGCAGTTCTTC. Translating gives CASSLVPGQGFSYNEQFF. Looking up the rest from reference TRBV11-1 and TRBJ2-1 gives the full variable domain: EAEVAQSPRYKITEKSQAVAFWCDPISGHATLYWYRQILGQGPELLVQFQDESVVDDSQLPKDRFSAERLKGVDSTLKIQPAELGDSAMYLCASSLVPGQGFSYNEQFFGPGTRLTVL.

This clonotype appeared many times. V usage is TRBV19 and J usage is TRBJ1-5; a weak D match, TRBD1 (5 bases). CDR1 and CDR2 from the germline V gene are LNHDA and SQIVND (reference sequence). This CDR3 has 15 amino acids. Between the trimmed V and J ends, which lost 7 bases and 3 bases, there was a span of 16 bases. The CDR3 bases are TGTGCCAGTACCGTACAGGCGTACTACAATCAGCCCCAGCATTTT. This translates into CASTVQAYYNQPQHF. Supplemented by reference TRBV19 and TRBJ1-5, the full variable domain reads DGGITQSPKYLFRKEGQNVTLSCEQNLNHDAMYWYRQDPGQGLRLIYYSQIVNDFQKGDIAEGYSVSREKKESFPLTVTSAQKNPTAFYLCASTVQAYYNQPQHFGDGTRLSIL.

About this clonotype: The junction does not match germline at one end; this may be a read error. The chain employs TRBV5-3 and TRBJ1-2; weak D call: TRBD1 (6 bases). TRBV5-3 is an ORF; its function is uncertain. CDR3 length equals 15 residues. CDR3 nucleotide sequence: TGTGCCAGCAGCTTGGACAGCTTTGAGAACTATGGCTACACCTTC. Encoded protein: CASSLDSFENYGYTF.

The rearrangement joins TRBV6-1 to TRBJ2-1; 9 positions agree with TRBD2. CDR1 MNHNS and CDR2 SASEGT come from the germline V gene. The CDR3 has 16 amino acids. V lost 5 bases, J lost 3 bases, and 8 bases stayed unmatched. CDR3 sequence reads: CASSYGAGGFYNEQFF. CDR3 in DNA: TGTGCCAGCAGTTACGGGGCGGGGGGGTTCTACAATGAGCAGTTCTTC.

Only a few counts were recorded for this clonotype. The CDR3 region has the DNA TGTGCCAGCAGTCCCGAGGGGCTAAGTGAGCAGTACTTC. Translation: CASSPEGLSEQYF. This sequence joins TRBV6-5 and TRBJ2-7, with D perhaps TRBD1 or TRBD2 (5 bases each). Germline-derived CDR1 and CDR2 are MNHEY and SVGAGI. This CDR3 comprises 13 residues. Trimming took 5 bases from V and 7 from J, leaving 15 bases between them.

In its sample, this clonotype was seen a few times. V is TRBV6-5 and J is TRBJ1-1; no firm D call. This CDR3 has 13 residues. Per germline, CDR1 MNHEY and CDR2 SVGAGI. Trimming left V 0 bases short and J 5 bases short, with 7 bases between. CDR3 sequence (DNA): TGTGCCAGCAGTTACTCCCAATTTACTGAAGCTTTCTTT. The encoded protein is CASSYSQFTEAFF.

J is TRBJ2-1 and V is TRBV6-1; no reliable D call. Germline-derived CDR1 and CDR2 are MNHNS and SASEGT. CDR3 length: 14 residues. V lost 6 bases to trimming and J lost 0 bases, with 9 bases between them. Here the CDR3 DNA reads TGTGCCAGCAGGTGGTTAAGCTCCTACAATGAGCAGTTCTTC. Translation gives CASRWLSSYNEQFF.

This clonotype occurred many times. The chain joins TRBV7-9 to TRBJ2-1; 15 positions match TRBD2. The length of the CDR3 is 17 residues. Germline V lookup: CDR1 SEHNR, CDR2 FQNEAQ (reference sequence). J lost 1 base, V lost 4 bases, and 2 bases had no gene match. The CDR3 loop is CASSSGTSGGSYNEQFF. CDR3 in DNA: TGTGCCAGCAGCTCCGGGACTAGCGGGGGGTCCTACAATGAGCAGTTCTTC.

This clonotype was observed a handful of times. The junction shows a germline mismatch at one end, possibly a read error. The chain uses TRBV7-7 and TRBJ2-5; 8 nucleotides align to TRBD2. The CDR3 is 15 residues long. Germline V gives CDR1 SSHAT, CDR2 FNYEAQ (reference sequence). In nucleotides, the CDR3 is TGTGCTAGCAGCTTCGTACTAGCGGATCAAGAGACCCAGTACTTC. Its translation is CASSFVLADQETQYF.

The V gene is TRBV19, the J gene TRBJ2-2, with 8 nucleotides matching TRBD1. The CDR3 covers 14 residues. Germline assignment: CDR1 LNHDA and CDR2 SQIVND (reference sequence). J was trimmed by 4 bases and V by 10 bases; bases with no gene match: 8. CDR3 loop: CATQTGGFTGELFF. The CDR3 bases are TGTGCCACTCAAACAGGGGGTTTCACCGGGGAGCTGTTTTTT.

This clonotype was seen more than once but under ten times. The CDR3 is CASSLQEETQYF. The CDR3 DNA reads as TGTGCCAGCAGCTTACAAGAAGAGACCCAGTACTTC. The V gene is TRBV5-6, the J gene TRBJ2-5; D remains ambiguous. V lost 2 bases and J lost 3, with 5 bases in between. The length of the CDR3 is 12 residues. CDR1 SGHDT and CDR2 YYEEEE come from the germline V gene.

There are a few counts of this clonotype. The chain uses TRBV7-6 and TRBJ1-1; TRBD1 aligns across 7 bases. The CDR3 has 14 residues. Germline V gene sequence: CDR1 SGHVS, CDR2 FNYEAQ. V lost 3 bases, J lost 3 bases, and 4 bases stayed unmatched. In DNA form, the CDR3 reads TGTGCCAGCAGCTTTATCGACAGGGACACTGAAGCTTTCTTT. Translation gives CASSFIDRDTEAFF.

CDR3 DNA sequence: TGTGCCAGCAGTTCAGGGGAGGGCCACGAGCAGTACGTC. Translated, it gives CASSSGEGHEQYV. The chain joins TRBV12-3 or TRBV12-4 to TRBJ2-7, with a possible D match to TRBD2 (7 bases). The CDR3 totals 13 residues. Trimming left V 4 bases short and J 5 bases short, with 12 bases between.

This clonotype was recorded many times. The gene calls are TRBV12-3 or TRBV12-4 and TRBJ2-3; D not resolved. The V end lost 6 bases, the J end lost 0 bases, and 7 bases lay between the germline ends. The CDR3 is 13 amino acids. In DNA, the CDR3 is TGTGCCAGCAGCTTTGCTAGCACAGATACGCAGTATTTT. Translating it yields CASSFASTDTQYF.

The CDR3 DNA is TGCAGCGTTGAAGGCGGCAGGGAGTCCCTCTACAATGAGCAGTTCTTC. Protein sequence: CSVEGGRESLYNEQFF. V usage is TRBV29-1 and J usage is TRBJ2-1; D possibly uses TRBD1 or TRBD2 (5 bases each). The germline gives CDR1 SQVTM, CDR2 ANQGSEA. The CDR3 has 16 residues. V lost 1 base and J 3 bases, leaving 16 bases between the germline ends.

This chain connects TRBV6-6 to TRBJ2-7; D might be TRBD2 (6 bases). The CDR3 sequence is 15 residues long. Germline CDR1 and CDR2: MNHNY and SVGAGI (reference sequence). The CDR3 protein is CVSSSWTGESYEQYV. The CDR3 nucleotides read TGTGTCAGCAGTTCGTGGACGGGGGAGTCCTACGAGCAGTACGTC.

This clonotype turned up a few times. V gene TRBV14 combines with J gene TRBJ1-3; D is unclear. V lost 1 base, J lost 0 bases, and 16 bases lay in between. CDR1 is SGHDN, CDR2 FVKESK, per germline. This CDR3 is 18 amino acids long. The CDR3: CASSQVSAAISSGNTIYF. The CDR3 bases are TGTGCCAGCAGCCAAGTGTCGGCGGCGATTAGCTCTGGAAACACCATATATTTT.

On this clonotype: Germline is not matched at one junction end, which may reflect a read error. V gene TRBV20-1 combines with J gene TRBJ2-3; weak D call: TRBD2 (6 bases). This CDR3 comprises 15 residues. In germline, CDR1 is DFQATT, CDR2 SNEGSKA (reference sequence). The CDR3 coding sequence is TGCAGTGCTTCTCCGGGACTTTCGCCCACAGATACGCGGTATTTT. It is translated as CSASPGLSPTDTRYF.

The chain recombines TRBV4-2 with TRBJ2-3, with a possible D match to TRBD2 (7 bases). Germline CDR1 LGHNA, CDR2 YNFKEQ. The CDR3 is 17 residues long. With 0 bases removed from V and 0 bases from J, the gap between germline ends came to 13 bases. This CDR3 reads CASSQDIAGASTDTQYF. CDR3 nucleotides: TGTGCCAGCAGCCAAGATATTGCGGGGGCAAGCACAGATACGCAGTATTTT.